What follows are 30 T cell receptor beta chains derived from one specimen sequenced in a study of identical twins. TCRdb recomputed calls from the 5' RACE reads with MiXCR, one row per CDR3 protein. The sample records 1.5 million to 2 million distinct CDR3 sequences, roughly 35% being singletons. Sequencing used cord blood. The receptor source for this set is a newborn girl in good health.

The rearrangement links TRBV5-1 to TRBJ2-5; 7 nucleotides match TRBD1. Trimming took 3 bases from V and 7 from J; bases not matched to a gene: 12. Germline CDR1 is SGHRS and CDR2 is YFSETQ. The CDR3 runs 15 residues. In DNA, the CDR3 is TGCGCCAGCAGCTACCTGACAGGGCCCCGGGGGACCCAGTACTTC. Translation: CASSYLTGPRGTQYF.

This clonotype was recorded a few times. This chain connects TRBV6-5 to TRBJ1-5; D is unresolved. Trimming took off 6 bases at V and 3 bases at J, with 15 bases between the two ends. The V gene's germline CDR1 is MNHEY and CDR2 SVGAGI. The CDR3 is made up of 15 amino acids. CDR3 coding DNA: TGTGCCAGCAGATCAATCAGGACCCTCAATCAGCCCCAGCATTTT. Translation: CASRSIRTLNQPQHF.

This clonotype was recorded only once. The gene calls are TRBV5-1 and TRBJ2-3; D is unresolved. V was shortened by 2 bases and J by 2 bases, with 9 bases between the two germline ends. Germline V lookup: CDR1 SGHRS, CDR2 YFSETQ. This CDR3 spans 14 amino acids. CDR3 in DNA: TGCGCCAGCAGCTTCGGCTTCTACACAGATACGCAGTATTTT. It specifies CASSFGFYTDTQYF.

As to this clonotype: A much larger clone lies a single base off, so this may be a read error. This chain connects TRBV4-2 to TRBJ1-4; the D gene is possibly TRBD1 (5 bases). V shed 1 base and J shed 5 bases, with 8 bases lying between them. Per germline, CDR1 LGHNA and CDR2 YNFKEQ. The length of the CDR3 is 14 residues. The CDR3 DNA follows: TGTGCCAGCAGCCAAGGGGCAGGGAATGAAAAACTGTTTTTT. Its protein product is CASSQGAGNEKLFF.

V usage is TRBV6-5 and J usage is TRBJ2-5, with 9 bases matching TRBD1. Germline CDR1 is MNHEY and CDR2 is SVGAGI. Trimming at V came to 10 bases and at J to 8 bases, leaving 14 bases not matched to a gene. This CDR3 is built from 14 residues. The CDR3 DNA follows: TGTGCCACCACCCTGGGACAGGGCTCAGGTACCCAGTACTTC. Its protein is CATTLGQGSGTQYF.

The chain carries TRBV20-1 and TRBJ1-2, with 12 bases aligning to TRBD1. Germline V lookup: CDR1 DFQATT, CDR2 SNEGSKA (reference sequence). The V segment lost 5 bases and the J segment 7 bases; nucleotides outside the gene matches: 8. The CDR3 is made up of 14 amino acids. CDR3 DNA sequence: TGCAGTGCTGAAACGGGACAGGGGGCGCGTGGCTACACCTTC. Residues: CSAETGQGARGYTF.

This clonotype was detected only a few times. V and J are TRBV7-9 and TRBJ1-2, with D possibly matching TRBD1 (5 bases). Trimming cost V 0 bases and J 4 bases, with 15 bases left between them. The CDR3 is made up of 16 amino acids. CDR1 and CDR2 from the germline V gene are SEHNR and FQNEAQ (reference sequence). The CDR3: CASSLATLSGIYGYTF. CDR3 coding DNA: TGTGCCAGCAGCTTAGCTACTCTGTCAGGGATCTATGGCTACACCTTC.

This clonotype was observed a handful of times. This chain connects TRBV6-1 to TRBJ2-7, with TRBD1 matching 12 bases. Germline CDR1 and CDR2: MNHNS and SASEGT. The CDR3 totals 15 residues. Trimming cost V 10 bases and J 2 bases; bases outside gene matches: 9. The CDR3 region has the DNA TGTGCCACCACACTCCGGGACAGGGGGCCCTACGAGCAGTACTTC. Protein: CATTLRDRGPYEQYF.

The chain recombines TRBV7-2 with TRBJ2-3, with 11 bases aligning to TRBD2. The CDR3 runs to 19 residues. With 1 base clipped from V and 1 base from J, the junction kept 10 bases outside the gene matches. CDR1 is SGHTA and CDR2 is FQGNSA in the germline V gene. CDR3 nucleotides: TGTGCCAGCAGCTTAGTGCTTAGCGGGGGGGGTTGGGGCACAGATACGCAGTATTTT. This encodes CASSLVLSGGGWGTDTQYF.

The gene calls are TRBV7-6 and TRBJ2-7, with 9 bases aligning to TRBD1. The length of the CDR3 is 15 residues. Germline V gene lookup returns CDR1 SGHVS and CDR2 FNYEAQ. Trimming removed 4 bases from V and 3 bases from J; junction bases left unmatched: 7. The CDR3: CASSSNRGHLYEQYF. CDR3 nucleotide sequence: TGTGCCAGCAGCTCAAACAGGGGGCATCTCTACGAGCAGTACTTC.

The genes are TRBV4-1 and TRBJ2-1, with D possibly TRBD2 on 5 matching bases. The CDR3 has 16 amino acids. Per germline, CDR1 MGHRA and CDR2 YSYEKL. V lost 0 bases and J lost 4, with 13 bases in between. In DNA, the CDR3 is TGCGCCAGCAGCCAAGATGGGAGCGGCCTTTACAATGAGCAGTTCTTC. Residues: CASSQDGSGLYNEQFF.

There are a few counts of this clonotype. Its ends do not fully match the called genes, so a read error is possible. This chain connects TRBV5-6 to TRBJ2-3; no clear D. The CDR3 is 13 amino acids. From germline, CDR1 is SGHDT and CDR2 YYEEEE. The CDR3 DNA reads as TGTGCCTGCAGCTTTGGGGTCACAGATACGCAGTATTTT. This sequence encodes CACSFGVTDTQYF.

As for this clonotype: One junction end does not reproduce the germline sequence, and a read error may be involved. V and J are TRBV9 and TRBJ2-6; D may be TRBD1 or TRBD2 (6 bases each). The CDR3 loop spans 13 amino acids. Germline V gene sequence: CDR1 SGDLS, CDR2 YYNGEE. The DNA for the CDR3 is TGTGCCAGCAGCCCACCGGGGGCCAACGTCCCGACTTTC. Protein sequence: CASSPPGANVPTF.

This clonotype was picked up a small number of times. This chain connects TRBV7-6 to TRBJ2-7, with TRBD2 identical over 9 bases. The germline V gene encodes CDR1 SGHVS and CDR2 FNYEAQ. V gave up 1 base and J gave up 2 bases; unmatched junction bases: 3. This CDR3 contains 15 residues. Here the CDR3 reads CASSLEASGTYEQYF. CDR3 coding DNA: TGTGCCAGCAGCTTAGAGGCTAGCGGGACCTACGAGCAGTACTTC.

The V and J genes are TRBV2 and TRBJ2-5; 8 bases map to TRBD1. Germline CDR1 SNHLY, CDR2 FYNNEI. The CDR3 consists of 14 residues. Trimming removed 2 bases from V and 3 bases from J; junction bases left unmatched: 2. CDR3 nucleotides: TGTGCCAGCAGTGAACGGACAGGGAAAGAGACCCAGTACTTC. This codes for CASSERTGKETQYF.

The rearrangement links TRBV20-1 to TRBJ2-3; possible D gene TRBD1, 7 bases. Deletions cut 5 bases from V and 5 bases from J, with 17 bases between. In germline, CDR1 is DFQATT, CDR2 SNEGSKA (reference sequence). This CDR3 comprises 14 residues. CDR3 bases: TGCAGTGCTCAGGGGGGAACCTTGGGAGATACGCAGTATTTT. It specifies CSAQGGTLGDTQYF.

This clonotype was detected a few times. The rearrangement links TRBV19 to TRBJ2-5, with unresolved D. This CDR3 has 13 residues. V was trimmed by 2 bases and J by 2 bases, leaving 6 bases between them. Germline assignment: CDR1 LNHDA and CDR2 SQIVND (reference sequence). This CDR3 is CASSIRRQETQYF. In DNA form, the CDR3 reads TGTGCCAGTAGTATACGACGGCAAGAGACCCAGTACTTC.

V gene TRBV7-8 combines with J gene TRBJ1-5; D not resolved. The V end lost 1 base, the J end lost 5 bases, and 9 bases lay between the germline ends. Germline values: CDR1 SGHVS, CDR2 FQNEAQ. This CDR3 has 14 residues. The CDR3 loop reads CASSLDSRDQPQHF. For the CDR3, the DNA is TGTGCCAGCAGCTTAGATTCAAGGGATCAGCCCCAGCATTTT.

This clonotype has more than one count but fewer than ten. The chain carries TRBV24-1 and TRBJ2-5, with D unresolved. The CDR3 sequence is 14 residues long. V lost 2 bases to trimming and J lost 2 bases, with 8 bases between them. Germline loops: CDR1 KGHDR, CDR2 SFDVKD. CDR3 nucleotides: TGTGCCACCAGTGATTCTCTGACACAAGAGACCCAGTACTTC. It is translated as CATSDSLTQETQYF.

The gene calls are TRBV3-1 and TRBJ2-6; D is unclear. Trimming took off 6 bases at V and 0 bases at J, with 15 bases between the two ends. Looked up from germline, CDR1 is LGHDT and CDR2 is YNNKEL (reference sequence). This CDR3 comprises 17 residues. CDR3 sequence (DNA): TGTGCCAGCAGTCGTCAGCCTACTATCTCTGGGGCCAACGTCCTGACTTTC. Encoded protein: CASSRQPTISGANVLTF.

The chain employs TRBV27 and TRBJ1-2, with 9 nucleotides matching TRBD1. The V and J ends lost 4 bases and 8 bases, in that order; junction bases with no gene match: 11. The germline CDR1 and CDR2 sequences are MNHEY and SMNVEV (reference sequence). This CDR3 comprises 15 residues. The CDR3 bases are TGTGCCAGCAGTTCCCGACAGGGGGGGCTGGAGGGCTACACCTTC. Translation: CASSSRQGGLEGYTF.

In its sample, this clonotype was seen a few times. V is TRBV6-6 and J is TRBJ2-1; 9 bases map to TRBD2. The CDR3 is 13 amino acids. Germline V gene lookup returns CDR1 MNHNY and CDR2 SVGAGI (reference sequence). The trim removed 4 bases at V and 9 bases at J, leaving 4 bases unmatched. CDR3: CASSSGTSREQFF. The CDR3 DNA reads TGTGCCAGCAGTTCCGGGACTAGCCGTGAGCAGTTCTTC.

The rearrangement links TRBV12-3 or TRBV12-4 to TRBJ2-1, with a weak D call TRBD2 (6 bases). The J call is in doubt because the DNA end fits TRBJ2-7 better. The CDR3 contains 15 residues. This CDR3 reads CASSLLLALYNEQYF. DNA for the CDR3: TGTGCCAGCAGTTTATTACTAGCTTTATACAATGAGCAGTACTTC.

The table lists this clonotype with a few counts. This chain joins TRBV7-2 and TRBJ1-1; possible D gene TRBD1, 5 bases. CDR3 length: 14 residues. The germline V gene has CDR1 SGHTA and CDR2 FQGNSA. V was shortened by 1 base and J by 8 bases, with 14 bases between the two germline ends. The DNA for the CDR3 is TGTGCCAGCAGCTTAGGGTCGAGGGACTCCGAAGCTTTCTTT. It yields the protein CASSLGSRDSEAFF. Based on the CDR3 plus reference TRBV7-2 and TRBJ1-1, the full variable domain is GAGVSQSPSNKVTEKGKDVELRCDPISGHTALYWYRQSLGQGLEFLIYFQGNSAPDKSGLPSDRFSAERTGGSVSTLTIQRTQQEDSAVYLCASSLGSRDSEAFFGQGTRLTVV.

This clonotype was counted only a few times. The chain uses TRBV20-1 and TRBJ1-4; D gene ambiguous. The V and J ends lost 6 bases and 8 bases respectively, with 16 bases between them. Per germline, CDR1 DFQATT and CDR2 SNEGSKA (reference sequence). The CDR3 loop spans 13 amino acids. CDR3 DNA sequence: TGCAGTGCGCGCGAAGGGAGAGAGGAAAAACTGTTTTTT. Its protein product is CSAREGREEKLFF.

The V and J genes are TRBV13 and TRBJ2-7; 7 bases match TRBD2. With V trimmed by 1 base and J by 7 bases, 7 bases remained unmatched. In germline, CDR1 is PRHDT, CDR2 FYEKMQ (reference sequence). CDR3 length: 14 residues. The CDR3 coding sequence is TGTGCCAGCAGCTTAGCGGGGGGTATTAATGAGCAGTACTTC. Protein product: CASSLAGGINEQYF.

This clonotype was observed a handful of times. CDR3 coding DNA: TGTGCCAGCAGCACACGGGACACCACAGATACGCAGTATTTT. This encodes CASSTRDTTDTQYF. The chain links TRBV7-2 to TRBJ2-3, with D possibly matching TRBD1 (6 bases). This CDR3 contains 14 residues. Trimming stripped 5 bases from V and 2 bases from J, with 11 bases between. Germline V lookup: CDR1 SGHTA, CDR2 FQGNSA.

V is TRBV6-2 or TRBV6-3 and J is TRBJ1-2, with 9 bases lining up with TRBD1. Unmatched junction bases numbered 8, after V lost 0 bases and J lost 0 bases. The CDR3 is 18 amino acids. Looked up from germline, CDR1 is MNHEY and CDR2 is SVGEGT. This CDR3 reads CASSYSVLDRGANYGYTF. CDR3 DNA sequence: TGTGCCAGCAGTTACTCAGTTCTGGACAGGGGAGCTAACTATGGCTACACCTTC.

The chain recombines TRBV15 with TRBJ2-3, with D tentatively TRBD1 (5 bases). This CDR3 contains 16 residues. CDR1 and CDR2 (germline): LNHNV, YYDKDF (reference sequence). Trimming stripped 3 bases from V and 0 bases from J, with 13 bases between. CDR3 amino acids: CATSSLQGSSTDTQYF. DNA of the CDR3: TGTGCCACCAGCAGTCTTCAGGGCTCCAGCACAGATACGCAGTATTTT.

The chain couples TRBV6-1 to TRBJ1-2, with TRBD1 matching over 9 bases. The germline CDR1 and CDR2 sequences are MNHNS and SASEGT. The length of the CDR3 is 15 residues. V shed 5 bases, J shed 2 bases, and the junction held 6 bases outside the gene matches. CDR3 DNA: TGTGCCAGCAGTTGGGGACAGGGAGGAAACTATGGCTACACCTTC. This translates into CASSWGQGGNYGYTF.